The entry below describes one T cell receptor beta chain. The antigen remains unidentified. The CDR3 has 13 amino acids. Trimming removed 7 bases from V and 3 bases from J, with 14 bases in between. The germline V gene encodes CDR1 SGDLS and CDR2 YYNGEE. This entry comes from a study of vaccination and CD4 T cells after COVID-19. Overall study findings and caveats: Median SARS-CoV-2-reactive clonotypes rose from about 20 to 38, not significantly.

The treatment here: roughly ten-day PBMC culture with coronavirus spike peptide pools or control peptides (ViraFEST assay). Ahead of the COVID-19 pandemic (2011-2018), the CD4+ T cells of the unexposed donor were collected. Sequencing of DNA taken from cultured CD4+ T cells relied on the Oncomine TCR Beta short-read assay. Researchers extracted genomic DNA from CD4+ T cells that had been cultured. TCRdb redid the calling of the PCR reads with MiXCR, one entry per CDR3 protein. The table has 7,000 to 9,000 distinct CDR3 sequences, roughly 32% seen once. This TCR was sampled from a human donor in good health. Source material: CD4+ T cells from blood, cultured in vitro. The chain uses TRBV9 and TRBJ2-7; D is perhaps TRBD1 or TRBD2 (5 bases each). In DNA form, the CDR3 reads TGTGCCAGCGGACGGGACGGAGACTACGAGCAGTACTTC. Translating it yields CASGRDGDYEQYF.